The 13 T cell receptor beta chains in this list originate from one sample, sequenced in a study of T cell responses to AZD1222 COVID-19 vaccine. Some clones are missing from TCRdb's copy, which holds only in-frame ones; the method was immunoSEQ multiplex PCR. The sample carries around 160,000 clones, 90% to 95% recorded once. Specimen: peripheral blood, collected on day 0 of AZD1222 vaccination. These receptors all come from an adult in good health.

The J gene is TRBJ2-1, the V gene TRBV11-3, with a tentative D call TRBD2 (6 bases). The V and J ends lost 0 bases and 2 bases respectively, with 8 bases between them. This CDR3 is 15 amino acids long. The germline gives CDR1 SGHNT, CDR2 YENEEA. The CDR3: CASSLDLAAYNEQFF. The CDR3 bases are TGTGCCAGCAGCTTAGATTTAGCGGCCTACAATGAGCAGTTCTTC.

The V and J genes are TRBV19 and TRBJ2-7; 10 positions match TRBD2. CDR3 length equals 14 residues. Germline-derived CDR1 and CDR2 are LNHDA and SQIVND (reference sequence). V lost 3 bases to trimming and J lost 4 bases; unmatched junction nucleotides: 3. The CDR3 region has the DNA TGTGCCAGTAGTATCCGGACTAGCGGTTACGAGCAGTACTTC. Protein: CASSIRTSGYEQYF.

J is TRBJ1-6 and V is TRBV18; weak D call: TRBD1 (5 bases). The CDR3 loop spans 15 amino acids. The V end lost 3 bases, the J end lost 7 bases, and 13 bases lay between the germline ends. Germline V gives CDR1 KGHSH, CDR2 LQKENI. CDR3 region: CASSPAQGENSPLHF. CDR3 nucleotides: TGTGCCAGCTCACCCGCCCAGGGTGAAAATTCACCCCTCCACTTT.

The chain has TRBV7-2 and TRBJ2-5; D remains unclear. The CDR3 covers 12 residues. Germline CDR1 and CDR2: SGHTA and FQGNSA. V shed 5 bases and J shed 5 bases, with 9 bases lying between them. The CDR3 DNA follows: TGTGCCAGCAGCACCCCCGGGGAGACCCAGTACTTC. It codes for CASSTPGETQYF.

V gene TRBV12-5 combines with J gene TRBJ2-7, with unresolved D. Deletions cut 5 bases from V and 2 bases from J, with 4 bases between. In germline, CDR1 is LGHNT, CDR2 FRNRAP. This CDR3 is built from 11 residues. DNA of the CDR3: TGTGCTAGTGGTCGAACCTACGAGCAGTACTTC. Translated: CASGRTYEQYF. Based on the CDR3 plus reference TRBV12-5 and TRBJ2-7, the full variable domain is DARVTQTPRHKVTEMGQEVTMRCQPILGHNTVFWYRQTMMQGLELLAYFRNRAPLDDSGMPKDRFSAEMPDATLATLKIQPSEPRDSAVYFCASGRTYEQYFGPGTRLTVT.

J is TRBJ1-1 and V is TRBV29-1; TRBD1 matches 7 bases. V dropped 7 bases and J dropped 1; count of bases not matched to a gene: 9. The CDR3 consists of 14 residues. The germline gives CDR1 SQVTM, CDR2 ANQGSEA. The CDR3 bases are TGCAGCGCGCGGCCGGGACAGAGGAACACTGAAGCTTTCTTT. It specifies CSARPGQRNTEAFF.

This clone has just one count. This chain uses TRBV5-4 with TRBJ2-3; D is perhaps TRBD1 (5 bases). Germline CDR1 reads SGHNT; CDR2 reads YYREEE (reference sequence). This CDR3 has 17 residues. Trimming pared 2 bases from V and 1 base from J, leaving 17 bases between. CDR3 nucleotides: TGTGCCAGCAGCTTACGGCTTCAGGGTGGCGGCACAGATACGCAGTATTTT. Protein: CASSLRLQGGGTDTQYF.

The gene calls are TRBV5-4 and TRBJ1-1; 8 nucleotides align to TRBD1. This CDR3 is 15 amino acids long. Trimming took 4 bases from V and 2 from J; bases not matched to a gene: 7. CDR1 and CDR2 (germline): SGHNT, YYREEE (reference sequence). The CDR3 loop is CASSPAGQGNTEAFF. The CDR3 nucleotides read TGTGCCAGCAGCCCTGCTGGACAGGGAAACACTGAAGCTTTCTTT.

This clone appeared a single time. The rearrangement uses TRBV20-1 and TRBJ2-2; D gene uncertain. Germline values: CDR1 DFQATT, CDR2 SNEGSKA (reference sequence). The V and J ends lost 3 bases and 7 bases respectively, with 12 bases between them. The CDR3 length is 13 residues. The CDR3 here is CSASHWQNGELFF. CDR3 DNA: TGCAGTGCTAGTCATTGGCAGAACGGGGAGCTGTTTTTT.

V usage is TRBV4-2 and J usage is TRBJ1-2; D gene ambiguous. Trimming removed 1 base from V and 0 bases from J, with 9 bases in between. From germline, CDR1 is LGHNA and CDR2 YNFKEQ. This CDR3 spans 15 amino acids. For the CDR3, the DNA is TGTGCCAGCAGCCAAGTGAAGAATACTAACTATGGCTACACCTTC. Amino acids: CASSQVKNTNYGYTF.

J is TRBJ2-5 and V is TRBV28; 8 bases are a match to TRBD1. This CDR3 has 13 amino acids. CDR1 is MDHEN and CDR2 is SYDVKM in the germline V gene. V dropped 7 bases and J dropped 4; count of bases not matched to a gene: 5. The CDR3 coding sequence is TGTGCCAGCAATAACAGGGGGGCAGAGACCCAGTACTTC. Protein sequence: CASNNRGAETQYF.

The chain combines TRBV9 with TRBJ2-7, with 7 bases lining up with TRBD1. This CDR3 has 16 residues. V lost 4 bases and J lost 1; bases outside the gene matches: 11. CDR1 and CDR2 (germline): SGDLS, YYNGEE. CDR3 DNA: TGTGCCAGCAGCCCACACGCCGGGACAGCATCCTACGAGCAGTACTTC. This sequence encodes CASSPHAGTASYEQYF.

This clone occurred a few times. This sequence joins TRBV7-2 and TRBJ1-2; D not resolved. Trimming pared 1 base from V and 7 bases from J, leaving 10 bases between. The CDR3 runs to 13 residues. CDR1 SGHTA and CDR2 FQGNSA come from the germline V gene. In DNA, the CDR3 is TGTGCCAGCAGCTTAGGGTCCGATTTTGGCTACACCTTC. Translated: CASSLGSDFGYTF.